This T cell receptor beta chain was sequenced in a study of patients and donors after allogeneic stem cell transplantation (dated by TCRdb to between 2020 and 2021). V is reduced by 2 bases and J by 8 bases, leaving a spacing of 12 bases between them. The CDR3, cysteine through phenylalanine, is 13 amino acids long. Just the 39-base CDR3 DNA is kept, in frame starting at base 1. The germline V gene specifies LGHNA as CDR1 and YSLEER as CDR2. With regard to this clonotype: Its cognate antigen has yet to be identified. Base qualities were left out, and no much larger clone turns up one base away.

Receptors were amplified or captured by RT-PCR. The run used a NextSeq 550. TCRdb trimmed the raw reads at Q25, called clones with MiXCR and kept productive beta chains. Under each unique CDR3 protein, matching rows form one entry showing the most common genes and DNA. The sample table contains about 96,000 distinct CDR3 sequences; only one count was recorded for roughly 43% of them. The ten biggest clones cover 50% to 75% of the sample. The receptor's source is a human donor who was either an allogeneic HSCT recipient or a stem cell or donor lymphocyte infusion donor (not recorded which). It is not recorded whose cells these are; they may come from a transplant donor. This sequence uses TRBV4-3 and TRBJ1-1; too little of a D gene remains to name it. Specimen: blood, either unsorted or a sorted T cell fraction (not recorded which). The nucleotide sequence reads TGCGCCAGCAGCCAACTGACTGGTAGGGAAGCTTTCTTT. The translation is CASSQLTGREAFF.